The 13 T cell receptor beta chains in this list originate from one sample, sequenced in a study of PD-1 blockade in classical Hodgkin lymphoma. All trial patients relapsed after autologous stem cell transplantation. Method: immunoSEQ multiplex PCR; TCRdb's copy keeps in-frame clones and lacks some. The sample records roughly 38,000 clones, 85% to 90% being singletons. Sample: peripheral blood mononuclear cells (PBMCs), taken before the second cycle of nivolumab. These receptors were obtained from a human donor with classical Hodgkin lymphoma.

The CDR3 nucleotides read TGTGCCAGCAGCTTGGCCGGGGCAGGGCAGACCGGGGAGCTGTTTTTT. Its translation is CASSLAGAGQTGELFF. The chain employs TRBV5-8 and TRBJ2-2; the D call may be TRBD1 or TRBD2 (5 bases each). This CDR3 is 16 amino acids long. V lost 0 bases and J lost 5, with 14 bases in between. CDR1 and CDR2 from the germline V gene are SGHTS and YDEGEE. Variable domain in full (rest from reference TRBV5-8 and TRBJ2-2): EAGVTQSPTHLIKTRGQQATLRCSPISGHTSVYWYQQALGLGLQFLLWYDEGEERNRGNFPPRFSGRQFPNYSSELNVNALELEDSALYLCASSLAGAGQTGELFFGEGSRLTVL.

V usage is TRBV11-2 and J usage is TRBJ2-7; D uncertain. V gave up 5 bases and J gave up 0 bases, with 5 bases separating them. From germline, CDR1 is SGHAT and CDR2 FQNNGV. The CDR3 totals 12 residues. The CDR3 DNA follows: TGTGCCAGCAGCCATAGCTCCTACGAGCAGTACTTC. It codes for CASSHSSYEQYF.

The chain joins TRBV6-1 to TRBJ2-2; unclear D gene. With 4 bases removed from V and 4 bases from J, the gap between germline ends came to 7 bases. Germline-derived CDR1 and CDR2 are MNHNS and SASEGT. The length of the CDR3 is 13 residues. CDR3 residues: CASSGSSTGELFF. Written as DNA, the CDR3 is TGTGCCAGCAGTGGCAGTAGCACCGGGGAGCTGTTTTTT.

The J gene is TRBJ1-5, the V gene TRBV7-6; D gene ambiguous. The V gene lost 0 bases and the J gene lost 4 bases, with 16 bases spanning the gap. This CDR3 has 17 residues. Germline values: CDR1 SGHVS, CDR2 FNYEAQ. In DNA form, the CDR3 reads TGTGCCAGCAGCTTAGCGTTACGAGGAACAGATAATCAGCCCCAGCATTTT. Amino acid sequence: CASSLALRGTDNQPQHF.

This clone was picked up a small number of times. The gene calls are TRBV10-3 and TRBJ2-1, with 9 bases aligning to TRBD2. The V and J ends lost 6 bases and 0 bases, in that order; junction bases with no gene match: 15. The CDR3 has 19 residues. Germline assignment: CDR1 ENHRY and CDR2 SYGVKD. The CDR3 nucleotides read TGTGCCATCAGCCTTTCACAGGCTTCGCGGGAGGGCTCCTACAATGAGCAGTTCTTC. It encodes CAISLSQASREGSYNEQFF.

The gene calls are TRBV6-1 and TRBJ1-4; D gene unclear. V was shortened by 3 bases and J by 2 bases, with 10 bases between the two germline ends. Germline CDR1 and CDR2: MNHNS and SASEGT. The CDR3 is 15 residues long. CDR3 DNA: TGTGCCAGCAGTGAGCAGCCCGTCACTAATGAAAAACTGTTTTTT. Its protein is CASSEQPVTNEKLFF.

CDR3 in DNA: TGTGCCAGTAGTATCGGGCAGGGCCTAGGGGAGCAGTACTTC. As protein: CASSIGQGLGEQYF. The chain carries TRBV19 and TRBJ2-7, with D perhaps TRBD1 (5 bases). This CDR3 spans 14 amino acids. V dropped 3 bases and J dropped 7 bases, with 16 bases sitting between them. Germline values: CDR1 LNHDA, CDR2 SQIVND (reference sequence). Full variable domain (missing parts from reference TRBV19 and TRBJ2-7): DGGITQSPKYLFRKEGQNVTLSCEQNLNHDAMYWYRQDPGQGLRLIYYSQIVNDFQKGDIAEGYSVSREKKESFPLTVTSAQKNPTAFYLCASSIGQGLGEQYFGPGTRLTVT.

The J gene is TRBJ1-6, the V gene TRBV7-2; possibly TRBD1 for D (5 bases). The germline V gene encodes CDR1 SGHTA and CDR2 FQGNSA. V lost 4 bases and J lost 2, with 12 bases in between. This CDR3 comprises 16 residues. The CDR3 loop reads CASSSQGSPYNSPLHF. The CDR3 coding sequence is TGTGCCAGCAGCTCCCAGGGAAGCCCCTATAATTCACCCCTCCACTTT.

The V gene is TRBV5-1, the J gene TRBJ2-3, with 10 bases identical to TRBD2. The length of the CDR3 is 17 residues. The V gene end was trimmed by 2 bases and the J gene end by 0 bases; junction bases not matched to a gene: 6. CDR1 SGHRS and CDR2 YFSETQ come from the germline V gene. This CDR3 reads CASSFGGLAASTDTQYF. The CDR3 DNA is TGCGCCAGCAGCTTTGGTGGACTAGCGGCTAGCACAGATACGCAGTATTTT.

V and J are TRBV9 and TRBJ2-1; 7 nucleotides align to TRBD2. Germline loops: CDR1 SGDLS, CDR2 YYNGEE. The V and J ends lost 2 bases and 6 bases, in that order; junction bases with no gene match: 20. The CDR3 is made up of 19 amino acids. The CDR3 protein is CASSVYPGGRNTGGNEQFF. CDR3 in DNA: TGTGCCAGCAGCGTCTACCCGGGAGGACGGAACACTGGGGGCAATGAGCAGTTCTTC.

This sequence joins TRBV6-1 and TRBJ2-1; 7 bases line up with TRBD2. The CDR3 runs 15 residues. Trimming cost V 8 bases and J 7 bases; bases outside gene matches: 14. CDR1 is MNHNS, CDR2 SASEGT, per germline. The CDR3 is CASRPRSSGPNEQFF. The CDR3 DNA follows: TGTGCCAGCCGGCCGAGGTCTAGCGGCCCAAATGAGCAGTTCTTC.

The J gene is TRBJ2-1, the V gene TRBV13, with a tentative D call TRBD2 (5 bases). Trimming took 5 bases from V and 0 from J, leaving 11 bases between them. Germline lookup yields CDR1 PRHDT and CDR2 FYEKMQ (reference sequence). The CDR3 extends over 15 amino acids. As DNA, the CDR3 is TGTGCCAGCAGCCCCCGTGGGAGCTCCTACAATGAGCAGTTCTTC. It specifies CASSPRGSSYNEQFF.

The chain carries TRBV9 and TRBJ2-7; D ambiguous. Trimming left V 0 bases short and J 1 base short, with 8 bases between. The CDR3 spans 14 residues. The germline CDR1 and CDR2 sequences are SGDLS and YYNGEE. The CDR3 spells CASSVGQQSYEQYF. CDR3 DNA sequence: TGTGCCAGCAGCGTAGGGCAGCAGTCCTACGAGCAGTACTTC.